This T cell receptor beta chain was retrieved from a study of metastatic and nonmetastatic thyroid tumors. About the research overall: Samples came from malignant and benign thyroid patients, and repertoires were compared across blood and tumor or nodule tissue. Study results and caveats: Versus benign nodules, malignant thyroid tumors reportedly had significantly higher TCR beta diversity, in blood and tumor.

Germline values: CDR1 LGHNA, CDR2 YNFKEQ. CDR3 length: 16 amino acids. The junction had 3 bases not matched to a gene; V was cut back by 4 bases and J by 3 bases. This clone appeared many times. Its specificity is unknown. All patients reached thyroid surgery having received no treatment beforehand. Under the authors' procedure: Across clinicopathological groups, CDR3 differences served as the basis for building a distant-metastasis classifier for papillary thyroid cancer. MiXCR reprocessed the PCR reads for TCRdb. The V and J calls here are based on TCRdb, not the publication. The profile shows about 69,000 clones, more than 13% of them singletons.

The chain employs TRBV4-2 and TRBJ2-1, with 13 positions matching TRBD2. Sequences were obtained from blood. This TCR was recovered from a male donor with papillary thyroid cancer or a benign thyroid nodule (not recorded which). Some clones in this sample may be carry-over from other donors' samples. The chain's CDR3 is CASSRLAGGIYNEQFF. The DNA of the CDR3 is TGTGCCAGCAGCCGACTAGCGGGAGGTATCTACAATGAGCAGTTCTTC.